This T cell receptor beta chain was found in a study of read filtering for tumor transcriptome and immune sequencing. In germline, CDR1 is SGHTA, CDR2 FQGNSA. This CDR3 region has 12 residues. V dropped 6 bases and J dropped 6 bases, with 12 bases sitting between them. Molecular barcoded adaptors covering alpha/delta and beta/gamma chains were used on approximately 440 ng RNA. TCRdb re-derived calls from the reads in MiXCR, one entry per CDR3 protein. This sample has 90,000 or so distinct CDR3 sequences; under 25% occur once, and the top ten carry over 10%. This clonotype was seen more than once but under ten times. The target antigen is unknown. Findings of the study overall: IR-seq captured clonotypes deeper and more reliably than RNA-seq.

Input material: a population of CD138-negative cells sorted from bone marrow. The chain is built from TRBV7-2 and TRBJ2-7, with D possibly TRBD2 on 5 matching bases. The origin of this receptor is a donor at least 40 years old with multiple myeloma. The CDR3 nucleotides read TGTGCCAGCAGTTCAGCGGCCCTCGAGCAGTACTTC. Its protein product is CASSSAALEQYF.